These 17 T cell receptor beta chains share one sample of origin, sequenced in a study of T-cell memory formation after mild COVID-19. Using its own MiXCR run on the 5' RACE reads, TCRdb lists one record per CDR3 protein. The data contain nearly 250,000 distinct CDR3 sequences, just over 15% of them seen just once; the ten biggest clones take up 2% to 2.5%. Specimen: PBMCs or a T cell subset sorted from them (not recorded which). These receptors were obtained from an adult woman who had mild COVID-19 (a few samples of this study predate the infection). Cell type and time point are not known.

This clonotype was observed a few times. This rearrangement joins TRBV7-3 to TRBJ2-3, with 8 bases fitting TRBD2. The CDR3 totals 15 residues. The germline V gene encodes CDR1 SGHTA and CDR2 FQGTGA. After removal of 5 bases from V and 5 bases from J, the junction contained 9 bases not matched to a gene. CDR3 protein: CASSQSGSGGDTQYF. In DNA, the CDR3 is TGTGCCAGCAGCCAAAGCGGGAGTGGGGGAGATACGCAGTATTTT.

The chain joins TRBV5-1 to TRBJ2-7; D is undetermined. V lost 2 bases and J lost 1, with 10 bases in between. The CDR3 is 14 residues long. In germline, CDR1 is SGHRS, CDR2 YFSETQ. CDR3 DNA sequence: TGCGCCAGCAGCTTCACAGAAGGATCCTACGAGCAGTACTTC. Residues: CASSFTEGSYEQYF.

This clonotype occurred a few times. V gene TRBV2 combines with J gene TRBJ2-7, with unresolved D. Trimming left V 2 bases short and J 3 bases short, with 5 bases between. The CDR3 consists of 12 residues. From germline, CDR1 is SNHLY and CDR2 FYNNEI. In DNA form, the CDR3 reads TGTGCCAGCAGTGAACAGTTCTACGAGCAGTACTTC. It is translated as CASSEQFYEQYF.

V gene TRBV7-2 combines with J gene TRBJ2-5; 7 bases are a match to TRBD2. The CDR3 is 14 amino acids. V gave up 2 bases and J gave up 1 base; unmatched junction bases: 1. In germline, CDR1 is SGHTA, CDR2 FQGNSA. The CDR3 region has the DNA TGTGCCAGCAGCTTAAGACTAGCCCAAGAGACCCAGTACTTC. This encodes CASSLRLAQETQYF. The full variable domain, with the rest looked up from reference TRBV7-2 and TRBJ2-5, is GAGVSQSPSNKVTEKGKDVELRCDPISGHTALYWYRQSLGQGLEFLIYFQGNSAPDKSGLPSDRFSAERTGGSVSTLTIQRTQQEDSAVYLCASSLRLAQETQYFGPGTRLLVL.

This clonotype was seen more than once but under ten times. The J gene is TRBJ1-5, the V gene TRBV20-1; tentative D call: TRBD1 (5 bases). This CDR3 region has 13 residues. CDR1 is DFQATT and CDR2 is SNEGSKA in the germline V gene (reference sequence). Between the trimmed V and J ends, which lost 6 bases and 3 bases, there was a span of 12 bases. The CDR3 reads CSAYDSSNQPQHF. CDR3 nucleotides: TGCAGTGCCTATGACAGTTCCAATCAGCCCCAGCATTTT.

The chain is built from TRBV12-3 or TRBV12-4 and TRBJ1-1, with a weak D call TRBD1 (5 bases). There are 13 residues in the CDR3. V dropped 0 bases and J dropped 6 bases, with 8 bases sitting between them. The CDR3 protein is CASSLAGTSEAFF. The DNA of the CDR3 is TGTGCCAGCAGTTTAGCGGGGACCTCTGAAGCTTTCTTT.

This clonotype was seen more than once but under ten times. The gene calls are TRBV6-5 and TRBJ1-5, with D possibly being TRBD1 (5 bases). CDR1 is MNHEY, CDR2 SVGAGI, per germline. Trimming shortened V by 6 bases and J by 1 base, and 13 bases separated the two germline ends. The CDR3 has 15 residues. DNA of the CDR3: TGTGCCAGCAGATATGACAGCCGGAGCAATCAGCCCCAGCATTTT. Its translation: CASRYDSRSNQPQHF.

This clonotype was counted a single time. The V call is TRBV12-3 or TRBV12-4, the J call TRBJ2-1; 13 nucleotides agree with TRBD2. The CDR3 has 17 amino acids. The trim removed 6 bases at V and 3 bases at J, leaving 8 bases unmatched. The CDR3 is CASSTAGTSGNYNEQFF. DNA for the CDR3: TGTGCCAGCAGCACAGCGGGGACTAGCGGGAACTACAATGAGCAGTTCTTC.

This chain joins TRBV12-5 and TRBJ2-3; possible D gene TRBD1, 6 bases. The V end lost 5 bases, the J end lost 0 bases, and 18 bases lay between the germline ends. This CDR3 spans 17 amino acids. Germline V gene sequence: CDR1 LGHNT, CDR2 FRNRAP. The CDR3 is CASGPYTGNASTDTQYF. CDR3 DNA: TGTGCTAGTGGTCCGTATACAGGGAACGCTAGCACAGATACGCAGTATTTT.

A few counts support this clonotype. The rearrangement links TRBV5-4 to TRBJ1-5; D unresolved. CDR1 and CDR2 from the germline V gene are SGHNT and YYREEE (reference sequence). V was trimmed by 4 bases and J by 9 bases, leaving 11 bases between them. The CDR3 totals 12 residues. The CDR3 DNA reads as TGTGCCAGCAGCCAACGCTTCGGGCCCCAGCATTTT. This codes for CASSQRFGPQHF.

J is TRBJ2-2 and V is TRBV12-3 or TRBV12-4, with a possible D match to TRBD2 (6 bases). Trimming pared 4 bases from V and 0 bases from J, leaving 12 bases between. This CDR3 is 16 amino acids long. The CDR3 sequence is CASSSRGFANTGELFF. The CDR3 region has the DNA TGTGCCAGCAGTTCGCGGGGATTCGCGAACACCGGGGAGCTGTTTTTT.

This clonotype was counted between two and nine times. This chain links TRBV6-2 or TRBV6-3 with TRBJ1-1; tentative D call: TRBD1 (6 bases). This CDR3 has 16 residues. CDR1 is MNHEY, CDR2 SVGEGT, per germline. Between the trimmed V and J ends, which lost 0 bases and 0 bases, there was a span of 11 bases. In DNA form, the CDR3 reads TGTGCCAGCAGTTACTCCCGGACAGATATGAACACTGAAGCTTTCTTT. Its protein is CASSYSRTDMNTEAFF.

This clonotype was observed a few times. The J gene is TRBJ1-5, the V gene TRBV20-1; 8 bases map to TRBD1. The CDR3 is 15 amino acids. J was trimmed by 9 bases and V by 0 bases; bases with no gene match: 10. The germline CDR1 and CDR2 sequences are DFQATT and SNEGSKA (reference sequence). The CDR3 loop reads CSARDRRGQGLPQHF. For the CDR3, the DNA is TGCAGTGCTAGAGATCGCAGGGGGCAGGGGTTGCCCCAGCATTTT.

The rearrangement links TRBV6-2 or TRBV6-3 to TRBJ2-5; 11 bases are shared with TRBD1. Germline assignment: CDR1 MNHEY and CDR2 SVGEGT. Losses at the gene ends were 2 bases for V and 1 base for J; bases not matched to a gene: 3. The CDR3 has 16 residues. The CDR3 DNA is TGTGCCAGCAGTTACCCCGGGACAGGGGGCCAAGAGACCCAGTACTTC. Translated: CASSYPGTGGQETQYF.

The chain joins TRBV12-3 or TRBV12-4 to TRBJ1-6; unclear D gene. The length of the CDR3 is 12 residues. V was shortened by 8 bases and J by 12 bases, with 14 bases between the two germline ends. The CDR3 DNA is TGTGCCAGCCAATATGGAGGGAAACCCCTCCACTTT. Its protein is CASQYGGKPLHF.

This clonotype was recorded many times. V and J are TRBV15 and TRBJ2-4, with D perhaps matching TRBD2 (6 bases). This CDR3 is built from 15 residues. Germline CDR1 and CDR2: LNHNV and YYDKDF (reference sequence). The V and J ends lost 5 bases and 5 bases respectively, with 16 bases between them. The CDR3 spells CATSGGSSGENIQYF. CDR3 nucleotide sequence: TGTGCCACCAGCGGGGGGTCTAGTGGGGAAAACATTCAGTACTTC.

The chain has TRBV12-3 or TRBV12-4 and TRBJ2-1; unclear D gene. CDR3 size: 12 residues. With 2 bases removed from V and 9 bases from J, the gap between germline ends came to 8 bases. CDR3 region: CASSLFGIEQFF. In DNA, the CDR3 is TGTGCCAGCAGTTTATTTGGAATTGAGCAGTTCTTC.